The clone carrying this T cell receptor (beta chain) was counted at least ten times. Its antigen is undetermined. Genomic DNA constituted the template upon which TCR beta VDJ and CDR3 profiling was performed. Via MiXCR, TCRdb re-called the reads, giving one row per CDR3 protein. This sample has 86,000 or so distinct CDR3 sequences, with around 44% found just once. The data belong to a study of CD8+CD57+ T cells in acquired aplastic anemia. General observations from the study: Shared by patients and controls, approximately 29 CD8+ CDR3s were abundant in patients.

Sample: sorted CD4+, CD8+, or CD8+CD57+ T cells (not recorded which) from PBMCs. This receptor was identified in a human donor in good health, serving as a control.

CDR3 nucleotides: TGCAGCGTTGAAGCAGGGGCGATCACTGAAGCTTTCTTT. This sequence encodes CSVEAGAITEAFF. The chain joins TRBV29-1 to TRBJ1-1, with D possibly being TRBD1 (6 bases). Trimming stripped 1 base from V and 4 bases from J, with 10 bases between. The germline CDR1 and CDR2 sequences are SQVTM and ANQGSEA. The CDR3 has 13 amino acids.